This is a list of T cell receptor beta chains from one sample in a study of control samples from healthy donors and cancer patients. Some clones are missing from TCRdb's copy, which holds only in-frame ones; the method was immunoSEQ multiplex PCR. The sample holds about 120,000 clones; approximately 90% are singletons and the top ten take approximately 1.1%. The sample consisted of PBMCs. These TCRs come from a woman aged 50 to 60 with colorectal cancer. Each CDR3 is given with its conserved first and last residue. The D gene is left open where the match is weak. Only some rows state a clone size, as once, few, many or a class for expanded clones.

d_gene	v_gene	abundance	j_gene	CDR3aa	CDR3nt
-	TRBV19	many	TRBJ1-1	CASSFQGSEAFF	TGTGCCAGTAGTTTCCAGGGATCCGAAGCTTTCTTT
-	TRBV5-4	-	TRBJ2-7	CASSHPREGAYEQYF	TGTGCCAGCAGCCACCCCAGGGAAGGTGCCTACGAGCAGTACTTC
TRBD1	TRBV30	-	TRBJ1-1	CAWSQGVPDGEAFF	TGTGCCTGGAGCCAGGGGGTACCGGACGGTGAAGCTTTCTTT
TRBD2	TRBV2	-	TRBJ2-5	CASKVLAGAFETQYF	TGTGCCAGCAAAGTACTAGCGGGAGCGTTCGAGACCCAGTACTTC
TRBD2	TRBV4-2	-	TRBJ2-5	CASSQEASGRQETQYF	TGTGCCAGCAGCCAAGAGGCGTCCGGGAGGCAAGAGACCCAGTACTTC
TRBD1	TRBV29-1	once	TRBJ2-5	CSVVDRVGETQYF	TGCAGCGTTGTCGACAGGGTGGGAGAGACCCAGTACTTC
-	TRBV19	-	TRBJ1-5	CASSIVGDQPQHF	TGTGCCAGTAGTATTGTAGGAGATCAGCCCCAGCATTTT
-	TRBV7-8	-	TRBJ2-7	CASSRPGLASYEQYF	TGTGCCAGCAGCCGACCCGGGCTCGCTTCCTACGAGCAGTACTTC
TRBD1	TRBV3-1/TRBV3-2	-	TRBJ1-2	CASSHGWGQSSNYGYTF	TGTGCCAGCAGCCATGGATGGGGACAGTCATCTAACTATGGCTACACCTTC
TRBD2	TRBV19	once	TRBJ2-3	CASSISGTSGRAGTDTQYF	TGTGCCAGTAGTATATCCGGGACTAGCGGGAGGGCCGGCACAGATACGCAGTATTTT
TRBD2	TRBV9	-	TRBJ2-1	CASSVGISGGAYNEQFF	TGTGCCAGCAGCGTAGGAATCAGCGGGGGGGCCTACAATGAGCAGTTCTTC
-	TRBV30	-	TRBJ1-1	CAWSVLQDNEAFF	TGTGCCTGGAGTGTACTCCAGGACAATGAAGCTTTCTTT
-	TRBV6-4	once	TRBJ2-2	CARSVGGELFF	TGTGCCAGAAGTGTTGGCGGGGAGCTGTTTTTT
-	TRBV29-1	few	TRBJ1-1	CSADQGLGTEAFF	TGCAGCGCCGACCAGGGGCTGGGCACTGAAGCTTTCTTT